This note documents a single T cell receptor beta chain sequence. The target antigen is unknown. This sample is part of a study of CD8 T cells in Susac syndrome. Random hexamers primed reverse transcription of about 0.5 to 1 ug RNA. TCRdb reprocessed the immunoSEQ multiplex PCR reads via MiXCR and lists one record per CDR3 protein. The sample comprises 75,000 to 100,000 distinct CDR3 sequences, 85% to 95% of which are singletons, and approximately 0.47% rests with the top ten. The CDR3 extends over 10 amino acids. Germline loops: CDR1 MGHRA, CDR2 YSYEKL. V shed 7 bases and J shed 6 bases, with 3 bases lying between them. Findings and limits, study-wide: Maximal CD8+ clonal expansion in Susac was observed within TEMRA cells and among active patients.

TCR beta sequencing covered blood CD8+ and CD4+ T cells. In contrast to the negatively isolated CD8+ and CD4+ T cells, TEMRA cells were FACS-enriched. J is TRBJ1-4 and V is TRBV4-1; the D is unclear. The TCR sequence derives from a human donor with Susac syndrome. Sequences were obtained from CD8+ T cells from PBMCs. In DNA form, the CDR3 reads TGCGCCAGCAAAGATGAAAAACTGTTTTTT. The encoded protein is CASKDEKLFF.